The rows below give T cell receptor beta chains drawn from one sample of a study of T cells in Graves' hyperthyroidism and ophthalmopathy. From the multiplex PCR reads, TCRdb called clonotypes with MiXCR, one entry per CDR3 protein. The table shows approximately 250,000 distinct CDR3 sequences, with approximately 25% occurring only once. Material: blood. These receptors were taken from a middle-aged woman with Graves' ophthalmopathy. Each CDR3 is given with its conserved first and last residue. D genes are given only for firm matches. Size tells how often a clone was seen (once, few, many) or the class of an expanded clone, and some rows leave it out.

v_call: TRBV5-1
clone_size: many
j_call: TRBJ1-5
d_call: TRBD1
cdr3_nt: TGCGCCAGCAGCTTTGGAGACAGGGGACAACCCCAGCATTTT
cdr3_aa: CASSFGDRGQPQHF

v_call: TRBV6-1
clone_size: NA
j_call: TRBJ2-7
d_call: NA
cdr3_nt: TGTGCCAGCAGTAGACGGACGGTGGGTAACGAGCAGTACTTC
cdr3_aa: CASSRRTVGNEQYF

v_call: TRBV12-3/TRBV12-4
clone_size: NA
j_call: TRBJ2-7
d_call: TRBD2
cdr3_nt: TGTGCCAGCAGCCGGACTAGGGACGAGCAGTACTTC
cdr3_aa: CASSRTRDEQYF

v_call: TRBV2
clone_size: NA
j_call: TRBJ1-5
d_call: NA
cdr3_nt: TGTGCCAGCAGGCGGTTGATCTTGGGTGATCAGCCCCAGCATTTT
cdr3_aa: CASRRLILGDQPQHF

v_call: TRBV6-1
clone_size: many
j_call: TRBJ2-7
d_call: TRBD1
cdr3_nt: TGTGCCAGCAGAGAAGGACAGGGGGCAACCGAGCAGTACTTC
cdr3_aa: CASREGQGATEQYF

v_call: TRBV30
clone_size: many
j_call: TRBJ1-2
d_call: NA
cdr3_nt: TGTGCCTGGAGTGTAGGTTCGGGCGGCTACACCTTC
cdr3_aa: CAWSVGSGGYTF

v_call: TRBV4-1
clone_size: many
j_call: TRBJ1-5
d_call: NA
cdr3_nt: TGCGCCAGCAGCCAAGACGGGGGCGGTCAGCCCCAGCATTTT
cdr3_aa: CASSQDGGGQPQHF

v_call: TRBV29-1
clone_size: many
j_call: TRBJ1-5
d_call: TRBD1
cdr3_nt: TGCAGCGTTGACCGGGGGACAGGGATAAGCAATCAGCCCCAGCATTTT
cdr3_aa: CSVDRGTGISNQPQHF

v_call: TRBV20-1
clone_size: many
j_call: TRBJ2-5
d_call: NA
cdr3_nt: TGCAGTGCTAGAGATTTCCGAGAGACCCAGTACTTC
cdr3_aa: CSARDFRETQYF

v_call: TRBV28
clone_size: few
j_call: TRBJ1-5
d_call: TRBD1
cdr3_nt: TGTGCCAGCAGTCTTCGAGGACAGGGGGGCACGAGGCCCCAGCATTTT
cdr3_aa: CASSLRGQGGTRPQHF

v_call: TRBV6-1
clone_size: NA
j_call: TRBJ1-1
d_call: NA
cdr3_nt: TGTGCCAGCTGGGCCAAGACCCCACAGAACACTGAAGCTTTCTTT
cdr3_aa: CASWAKTPQNTEAFF

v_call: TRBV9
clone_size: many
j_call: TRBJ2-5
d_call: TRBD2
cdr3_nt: TGTGCCAGCAGCCAGGGACTAGCGGCCCTTGAGACCCAGTACTTC
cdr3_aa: CASSQGLAALETQYF

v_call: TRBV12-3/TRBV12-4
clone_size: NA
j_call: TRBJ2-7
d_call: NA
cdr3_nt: TGTGCCAGCAGTCCGGAGTACGAGCAGTACTTC
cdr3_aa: CASSPEYEQYF

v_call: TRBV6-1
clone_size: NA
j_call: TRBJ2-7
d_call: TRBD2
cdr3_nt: TGTGCTAGCAGTAAGAAGGGACTAGCGGGAGATTTCTACGAGCAGTACTTC
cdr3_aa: CASSKKGLAGDFYEQYF

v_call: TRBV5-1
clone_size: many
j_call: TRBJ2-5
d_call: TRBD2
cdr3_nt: TGCGCCAGCAGCTTGGGAACGCTGGGACTAGCGCAAAGGGAGACCCAGTACTTC
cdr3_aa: CASSLGTLGLAQRETQYF

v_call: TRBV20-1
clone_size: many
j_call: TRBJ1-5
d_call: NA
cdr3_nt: TGCAGTGCCAGGGAAGGGCCTCAGCCCCAGCATTTT
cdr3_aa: CSAREGPQPQHF

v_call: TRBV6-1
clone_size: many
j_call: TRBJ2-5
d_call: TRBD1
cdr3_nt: TGTGCCAGCAGTGGGGACAGGAGCCAAGAGACCCAGTACTTC
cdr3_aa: CASSGDRSQETQYF

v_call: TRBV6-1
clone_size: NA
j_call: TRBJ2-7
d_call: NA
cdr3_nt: TGTGCCAGCAGTGATACTAGTTTCTACGAGCAGTACTTC
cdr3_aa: CASSDTSFYEQYF

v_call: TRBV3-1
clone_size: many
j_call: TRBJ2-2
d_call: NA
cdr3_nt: TGTGCCAGCAGGGGGGCGGAGAACACCGGGGAGCTGTTTTTT
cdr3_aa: CASRGAENTGELFF

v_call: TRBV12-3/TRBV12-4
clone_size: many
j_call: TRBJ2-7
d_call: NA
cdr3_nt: TGTGCCAGCAGTTGGCCGGGAACCACCTACGAGCAGTACTTC
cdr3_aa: CASSWPGTTYEQYF

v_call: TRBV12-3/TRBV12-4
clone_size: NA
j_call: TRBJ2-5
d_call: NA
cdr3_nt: TGTGCCAGCAGTTTCAGGGGGGCTGGCCAAGAGACCCAGTACTTC
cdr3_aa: CASSFRGAGQETQYF

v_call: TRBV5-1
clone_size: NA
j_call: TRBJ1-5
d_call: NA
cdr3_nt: TGCGCCAGCAGCCCCGGTTTGGGGGGCAATCAGCCCCAGCATTTT
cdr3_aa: CASSPGLGGNQPQHF

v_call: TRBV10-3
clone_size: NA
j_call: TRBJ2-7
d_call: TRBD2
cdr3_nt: TGTGCCATCAGTGACGCGACCCCGGGACTAGGGTACGAGCAGTACTTC
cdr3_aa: CAISDATPGLGYEQYF

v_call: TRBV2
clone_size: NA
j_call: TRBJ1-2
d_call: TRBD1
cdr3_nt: TGTGCCAGCAGTCTGGAGGGGGCATCTTCCGGCTACACCTTC
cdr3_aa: CASSLEGASSGYTF

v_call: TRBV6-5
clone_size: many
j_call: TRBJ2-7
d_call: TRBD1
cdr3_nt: TGTGCCACCAACCTCCGGGACAGCGCCTACGAGCAGTACTTC
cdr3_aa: CATNLRDSAYEQYF

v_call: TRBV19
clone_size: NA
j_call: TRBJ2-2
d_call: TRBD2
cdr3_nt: TGTGCCAGTAGTACCGAAACGACTAGCGGGACCGGGGAGCTGTTTTTT
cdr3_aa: CASSTETTSGTGELFF